Shown below are 30 T cell receptor beta chains from a single sample sequenced in a study of shared clonotypes between healthy human individuals. Clones were read by immunoSEQ multiplex PCR, and TCRdb kept only the in-frame ones, dropping some. Among more than 1,200,000 clones listed, approximately 98.5% were seen once. Sequenced sample: naive CD4+ T cells sorted from blood. As for subset: CD45RA+ positively selected. These receptors originate from a young man in good health.

The CDR3 bases are TGTGCCAGCAGCGGGACTGGACAGGGGACTGAAGCTTTCTTT. Protein sequence: CASSGTGQGTEAFF. The V call is TRBV5-4, the J call TRBJ1-1; TRBD1 aligns across 9 bases. CDR1 and CDR2 (germline): SGHNT, YYREEE (reference sequence). There are 14 residues in the CDR3. V dropped 4 bases and J dropped 5; count of bases not matched to a gene: 6.

The chain employs TRBV6-1 and TRBJ2-1; 8 positions agree with TRBD2. V shed 8 bases, J shed 5 bases, and the junction held 11 bases outside the gene matches. This CDR3 is 15 amino acids long. Germline loops: CDR1 MNHNS, CDR2 SASEGT. In DNA, the CDR3 is TGTGCCAGCGACCGGGGGGGCACCCTAGACAATGAGCAGTTCTTC. Its protein is CASDRGGTLDNEQFF.

The V call is TRBV7-9, the J call TRBJ1-4; TRBD1 is a possible D gene (5 bases). Germline V gene data show CDR1 as SEHNR and CDR2 as FQNEAQ (reference sequence). This CDR3 is built from 15 residues. V shed 4 bases and J shed 3 bases, with 12 bases lying between them. This chain's CDR3 is CASSSGDVPNEKLFF. In nucleotides, the CDR3 is TGTGCCAGCAGCTCCGGGGACGTACCTAATGAAAAACTGTTTTTT.

This chain links TRBV6-5 with TRBJ2-7; 10 nucleotides line up with TRBD1. Per the germline V gene, CDR1 is MNHEY and CDR2 is SVGAGI. This CDR3 spans 14 amino acids. V shed 6 bases, J shed 1 base, and the junction held 3 bases outside the gene matches. CDR3 sequence (DNA): TGTGCCAGCAGGGGACAGGGGCCTTCCTACGAGCAGTACTTC. As protein: CASRGQGPSYEQYF.

This chain joins TRBV5-6 and TRBJ2-1; a weak D match, TRBD2 (6 bases). V lost 2 bases and J lost 0, with 9 bases in between. The length of the CDR3 is 15 residues. The germline V gene encodes CDR1 SGHDT and CDR2 YYEEEE. The CDR3 loop reads CASSFTSNSYNEQFF. CDR3 nucleotide sequence: TGTGCCAGCAGCTTCACTAGCAACTCCTACAATGAGCAGTTCTTC.

V usage is TRBV5-1 and J usage is TRBJ2-2; 7 bases are shared with TRBD1. Germline V gene data show CDR1 as SGHRS and CDR2 as YFSETQ. After removal of 4 bases from V and 1 base from J, the junction contained 4 bases not matched to a gene. The CDR3 extends over 15 amino acids. CDR3 loop: CASSAGTVNTGELFF. The CDR3 DNA reads as TGCGCCAGCAGCGCCGGGACAGTGAACACCGGGGAGCTGTTTTTT. The entire variable domain, with the rest obtained from reference TRBV5-1 and TRBJ2-2, is as follows: KAGVTQTPRYLIKTRGQQVTLSCSPISGHRSVSWYQQTPGQGLQFLFEYFSETQRNKGNFPGRFSGRQFSNSRSEMNVSTLELGDSALYLCASSAGTVNTGELFFGEGSRLTVL.

The CDR3 DNA reads TGTGCCACCAGCACCTTAAGGGGGGAGACCCAGTACTTC. This sequence encodes CATSTLRGETQYF. The genes are TRBV15 and TRBJ2-5; tentative D call: TRBD1 (6 bases). V gave up 4 bases and J gave up 5 bases, with 11 bases separating them. The V gene's germline CDR1 is LNHNV and CDR2 YYDKDF (reference sequence). The CDR3 totals 13 residues.

The V and J genes are TRBV29-1 and TRBJ2-3, with D possibly TRBD1 on 5 matching bases. V lost 2 bases, J lost 0 bases, and 12 bases lay in between. Germline CDR1 reads SQVTM; CDR2 reads ANQGSEA. The CDR3 runs to 15 residues. CDR3 region: CSVEKSGMSTDTQYF. The CDR3 bases are TGCAGCGTTGAAAAGTCAGGGATGAGCACAGATACGCAGTATTTT.

This chain links TRBV6-5 with TRBJ2-5; no firm D call. Per the germline V gene, CDR1 is MNHEY and CDR2 is SVGAGI. Trimming stripped 2 bases from V and 2 bases from J, with 12 bases between. This CDR3 region has 15 residues. The CDR3 region is CASSYRRSTQETQYF. The CDR3 bases are TGTGCCAGCAGTTACAGACGGAGCACTCAAGAGACCCAGTACTTC.

The rearrangement links TRBV9 to TRBJ2-3, with 9 bases aligning to TRBD2. CDR3 length equals 15 residues. Germline V gene lookup returns CDR1 SGDLS and CDR2 YYNGEE. With 6 bases clipped from V and 4 bases from J, the junction kept 9 bases outside the gene matches. The CDR3 nucleotides read TGTGCCAGCACCCGCGCAGCGGGAGGATCAGATACGCAGTATTTT. Its translation: CASTRAAGGSDTQYF.

The chain is built from TRBV9 and TRBJ2-7; TRBD2 matches at 13 bases. Germline trimming cut 4 bases from V and 4 bases from J; bases unmatched to any gene: 8. This CDR3 is built from 16 residues. CDR1 SGDLS and CDR2 YYNGEE come from the germline V gene. The CDR3 region has the DNA TGTGCCAGCAGCATCAGGACTAGCGGGAGACTGTACGAGCAGTACTTC. Translated: CASSIRTSGRLYEQYF.

The chain links TRBV7-2 to TRBJ2-1; D remains ambiguous. This CDR3 is 14 amino acids long. With 7 bases removed from V and 1 base from J, the gap between germline ends came to 11 bases. Germline assignment: CDR1 SGHTA and CDR2 FQGNSA. The CDR3 sequence: CASTPTLSYNEQFF. Here the CDR3 DNA reads TGTGCCAGCACTCCGACCCTGTCCTACAATGAGCAGTTCTTC. Full variable domain (remainder filled in from reference TRBV7-2 and TRBJ2-1): GAGVSQSPSNKVTEKGKDVELRCDPISGHTALYWYRQSLGQGLEFLIYFQGNSAPDKSGLPSDRFSAERTGGSVSTLTIQRTQQEDSAVYLCASTPTLSYNEQFFGPGTRLTVL.

The chain joins TRBV7-2 to TRBJ2-1; 10 bases are shared with TRBD2. J was trimmed by 4 bases and V by 5 bases; bases with no gene match: 5. CDR3 length equals 15 residues. Germline CDR1 SGHTA, CDR2 FQGNSA. The CDR3 sequence: CASSPLAGRYNEQFF. CDR3 nucleotides: TGTGCCAGCAGCCCACTAGCGGGGAGGTACAATGAGCAGTTCTTC. The full variable domain, its missing parts supplied by reference TRBV7-2 and TRBJ2-1, is GAGVSQSPSNKVTEKGKDVELRCDPISGHTALYWYRQSLGQGLEFLIYFQGNSAPDKSGLPSDRFSAERTGGSVSTLTIQRTQQEDSAVYLCASSPLAGRYNEQFFGPGTRLTVL.

The J gene is TRBJ1-2, the V gene TRBV2, with TRBD1 matching 8 bases. Per the germline V gene, CDR1 is SNHLY and CDR2 is FYNNEI. The CDR3 length is 14 residues. The V and J ends lost 3 bases and 4 bases, in that order; junction bases with no gene match: 4. CDR3 nucleotides: TGTGCCAGCAGTGACAGGGGGCAGGTCTATGGCTACACCTTC. Its translation: CASSDRGQVYGYTF. The complete variable domain, with remaining parts taken from reference TRBV2 and TRBJ1-2, reads EPEVTQTPSHQVTQMGQEVILRCVPISNHLYFYWYRQILGQKVEFLVSFYNNEISEKSEIFDDQFSVERPDGSNFTLKIRSTKLEDSAMYFCASSDRGQVYGYTFGSGTRLTVV.

The count of this clone is one. This sequence joins TRBV10-2 and TRBJ2-1; D unclear. This CDR3 has 12 amino acids. Germline V gives CDR1 WSHSY, CDR2 SAAADI. Trimming stripped 8 bases from V and 15 bases from J, with 20 bases between. CDR3 DNA sequence: TGCGCCAGCCGGTATGATAGCCCTAGTATGTTCTTC. It encodes CASRYDSPSMFF.

About this clone: The sample carries other DNA sequences with the same CDR3. This chain uses TRBV11-2 with TRBJ1-2; maybe TRBD1 (6 bases). The length of the CDR3 is 15 residues. V shed 0 bases and J shed 2 bases, with 10 bases lying between them. Germline CDR1 and CDR2: SGHAT and FQNNGV. For the CDR3, the DNA is TGTGCCAGCAGCTTAGAAAGGGGGAGGAACTATGGCTACACCTTC. Residues: CASSLERGRNYGYTF.

This clone was seen once. The V call is TRBV4-1, the J call TRBJ1-2; D is ambiguous. Germline-derived CDR1 and CDR2 are MGHRA and YSYEKL. V dropped 3 bases and J dropped 2 bases, with 13 bases sitting between them. CDR3 length: 15 residues. DNA of the CDR3: TGCGCCAGCAGCCATAGGGATCCGGGGAACTATGGCTACACCTTC. Its protein is CASSHRDPGNYGYTF.

The genes are TRBV15 and TRBJ2-7; D gene uncertain. V shed 0 bases and J shed 3 bases, with 9 bases lying between them. The germline V gene encodes CDR1 LNHNV and CDR2 YYDKDF (reference sequence). This CDR3 is 14 amino acids long. Here the CDR3 reads CATSRDRSDYEQYF. Here the CDR3 DNA reads TGTGCCACCAGCAGAGATCGGTCAGACTACGAGCAGTACTTC. Together with reference TRBV15 and TRBJ2-7, the CDR3 gives the full variable domain: DAMVIQNPRYQVTQFGKPVTLSCSQTLNHNVMYWYQQKSSQAPKLLFHYYDKDFNNEADTPDNFQSRRPNTSFCFLDIRSPGLGDTAMYLCATSRDRSDYEQYFGPGTRLTVT.

This clone was detected only once. The rearrangement links TRBV7-9 to TRBJ2-4; D unresolved. Between the trimmed V and J ends, which lost 5 bases and 7 bases, there was a span of 15 bases. This CDR3 is 14 amino acids long. Germline CDR1 SEHNR, CDR2 FQNEAQ (reference sequence). The CDR3 DNA follows: TGTGCCAGCAGCCCCGGGTCCTTCGGGAACATTCAGTACTTC. Amino acids: CASSPGSFGNIQYF.

This clone was seen just once. The V and J genes are TRBV7-8 and TRBJ2-1; 14 nucleotides line up with TRBD2. The germline V gene has CDR1 SGHVS and CDR2 FQNEAQ. With 0 bases clipped from V and 9 bases from J, the junction kept 16 bases outside the gene matches. This CDR3 is 20 amino acids long. DNA of the CDR3: TGTGCCAGCAGCTTAGCGGGACTAGCGGGAGTTACCCCGGAACTGGGTGAGCAGTTCTTC. It specifies CASSLAGLAGVTPELGEQFF.

V is TRBV4-1 and J is TRBJ2-3; perhaps TRBD2 as D (5 bases). Trimming stripped 0 bases from V and 0 bases from J, with 10 bases between. The CDR3 has 16 residues. Looked up from germline, CDR1 is MGHRA and CDR2 is YSYEKL. The CDR3 here is CASSQEAGPSTDTQYF. CDR3 DNA sequence: TGCGCCAGCAGCCAAGAGGCGGGCCCTAGCACAGATACGCAGTATTTT.

This clone is a singleton in its sample. The chain carries TRBV28 and TRBJ2-1; 9 bases align to TRBD1. Germline CDR1 and CDR2: MDHEN and SYDVKM. The CDR3 consists of 16 residues. The ends lost 5 bases at V and 6 bases at J; junction bases unmatched: 11. This chain's CDR3 is CASSQEPGQGFNEQFF. The DNA for the CDR3 is TGTGCCAGCAGTCAAGAACCGGGACAGGGTTTCAATGAGCAGTTCTTC.

The J gene is TRBJ1-2, the V gene TRBV6-5, with TRBD1 matching over 8 bases. The CDR3 is made up of 16 amino acids. Per germline, CDR1 MNHEY and CDR2 SVGAGI. Germline trimming cut 1 base from V and 3 bases from J; bases unmatched to any gene: 7. In nucleotides, the CDR3 is TGTGCCAGCAGTTACTACCCCGGGACAGGAGACTATGGCTACACCTTC. This translates into CASSYYPGTGDYGYTF.

This chain uses TRBV4-1 with TRBJ2-7; 8 nucleotides match TRBD1. V was pared by 1 base and J by 3 bases, with 5 bases of the junction left unmatched. This CDR3 is 15 amino acids long. In germline, CDR1 is MGHRA, CDR2 YSYEKL. CDR3 sequence: CASSQVPTGGYEQYF. In DNA, the CDR3 is TGCGCCAGCAGCCAAGTCCCCACAGGGGGCTACGAGCAGTACTTC.

The chain recombines TRBV18 with TRBJ2-1, with 7 bases fitting TRBD1. From germline, CDR1 is KGHSH and CDR2 LQKENI. The CDR3 loop spans 15 amino acids. Trimming removed 5 bases from V and 4 bases from J; junction bases left unmatched: 8. The CDR3 coding sequence is TGTGCCAGCTCAAACGGGACAGTGAGTTACAATGAGCAGTTCTTC. This sequence encodes CASSNGTVSYNEQFF.

This clone has just one count. The rearrangement joins TRBV2 to TRBJ1-5; 9 bases are a match to TRBD1. This CDR3 contains 14 residues. Germline CDR1 is SNHLY and CDR2 is FYNNEI. V dropped 6 bases and J dropped 9; count of bases not matched to a gene: 9. Here the CDR3 reads CASSPGQGLWPQHF. The CDR3 DNA reads as TGTGCCAGCAGCCCGGGACAGGGTCTCTGGCCCCAGCATTTT. The full variable domain, rest sourced from reference TRBV2 and TRBJ1-5, is EPEVTQTPSHQVTQMGQEVILRCVPISNHLYFYWYRQILGQKVEFLVSFYNNEISEKSEIFDDQFSVERPDGSNFTLKIRSTKLEDSAMYFCASSPGQGLWPQHFGDGTRLSIL.

The genes are TRBV6-5 and TRBJ2-7, with 8 bases lining up with TRBD2. This CDR3 spans 15 amino acids. V lost 2 bases and J lost 6; bases outside the gene matches: 9. CDR1 and CDR2 (germline): MNHEY, SVGAGI. The CDR3 loop is CASSYGAGGPGEQYF. The CDR3, as DNA: TGTGCCAGCAGTTACGGGGCGGGAGGCCCGGGCGAGCAGTACTTC.

DNA of the CDR3: TGTGCCAGCAAGTGGCGGGAGTTAGACGGGGAGCTGTTTTTT. Protein product: CASKWRELDGELFF. This chain connects TRBV27 to TRBJ2-2; 7 bases agree with TRBD2. Germline CDR1 MNHEY, CDR2 SMNVEV (reference sequence). The CDR3 is 14 amino acids. The J segment lost 7 bases and the V segment lost 7 bases, leaving 9 bases of the junction unmatched.

CDR3 nucleotides: TGTGCCAGCAGATCGGGGCTAGCGGGATTCCTCACAGATACGCAGTATTTT. It translates to CASRSGLAGFLTDTQYF. The chain recombines TRBV11-2 with TRBJ2-3; the match to TRBD2 covers 9 bases. Germline CDR1 is SGHAT and CDR2 is FQNNGV. V shed 6 bases and J 2 bases; nucleotides not matched to a gene: 12. The CDR3 has 17 residues.

The chain is built from TRBV28 and TRBJ2-7; D not certain. V lost 5 bases to trimming and J lost 5 bases, with 13 bases between them. Looked up from germline, CDR1 is MDHEN and CDR2 is SYDVKM. The CDR3 spans 13 residues. The CDR3 reads CASSPIPGHEQYF. The CDR3 DNA reads TGTGCCAGCAGTCCAATACCCGGACACGAGCAGTACTTC. The whole variable domain, filled in from reference TRBV28 and TRBJ2-7, reads DVKVTQSSRYLVKRTGEKVFLECVQDMDHENMFWYRQDPGLGLRLIYFSYDVKMKEKGDIPEGYSVSREKKERFSLILESASTNQTSMYLCASSPIPGHEQYFGPGTRLTVT.